This passage covers 26 T cell receptor beta chains from one sample sequenced in a study of blood T cell repertoires in COVID-19. Sequencing used immunoSEQ multiplex PCR; TCRdb keeps in-frame clones, though not all of them. There are approximately 360,000 clones in the sample; nearly 90% occur only once, and around 7% lies in the top ten. What was sequenced was peripheral blood. These receptors all come from a young man with active or convalescent COVID-19.

V gene TRBV28 combines with J gene TRBJ2-7; 9 bases are shared with TRBD1. Trimming at V came to 5 bases and at J to 1 base, leaving 6 bases not matched to a gene. CDR3 length: 15 amino acids. CDR1 MDHEN and CDR2 SYDVKM come from the germline V gene. The CDR3 DNA follows: TGTGCCAGCAGTGCGGCGGGACAGGGTTCCTACGAGCAGTACTTC. Amino acids: CASSAAGQGSYEQYF.

The genes are TRBV29-1 and TRBJ1-1; 9 bases map to TRBD1. V was clipped by 4 bases and J by 4 bases; unmatched bases: 13. The CDR3 is made up of 16 amino acids. Per germline, CDR1 SQVTM and CDR2 ANQGSEA. CDR3 loop: CSVGVPGQGGATEAFF. The CDR3 region has the DNA TGCAGCGTTGGTGTCCCGGGACAGGGAGGGGCCACTGAAGCTTTCTTT.

The genes are TRBV3-1 (or the pseudogene TRBV3-2) and TRBJ1-1; D is possibly TRBD1 (6 bases). Trimming took off 2 bases at V and 9 bases at J, with 10 bases between the two ends. The V gene's germline CDR1 is LGHDT and CDR2 YNNKEL (reference sequence). This CDR3 region has 12 residues. CDR3 sequence reads: CASSQPDSKAFF. In DNA form, the CDR3 reads TGTGCCAGCAGCCAACCGGACAGCAAAGCTTTCTTT.

V usage is TRBV29-1 and J usage is TRBJ1-2, with 9 nucleotides matching TRBD1. From germline, CDR1 is SQVTM and CDR2 ANQGSEA. The CDR3 length is 12 residues. With 8 bases clipped from V and 5 bases from J, the junction kept 6 bases outside the gene matches. This chain's CDR3 is CSRWDRDYGYTF. The CDR3 bases are TGCAGCCGATGGGACAGGGATTATGGCTACACCTTC.

This clone was observed a few times. This sequence joins TRBV19 and TRBJ1-5; 7 nucleotides match TRBD1. V shed 2 bases and J 7 bases; nucleotides not matched to a gene: 8. Germline assignment: CDR1 LNHDA and CDR2 SQIVND (reference sequence). This CDR3 comprises 15 residues. The CDR3 nucleotides are TGTGCCAGTAGTATAAGTTCAGGGGGGAGGCAGCCCCAGCATTTT. Its translation is CASSISSGGRQPQHF. The full variable domain, in which reference TRBV19 and TRBJ1-5 provide the parts outside the CDR3, is DGGITQSPKYLFRKEGQNVTLSCEQNLNHDAMYWYRQDPGQGLRLIYYSQIVNDFQKGDIAEGYSVSREKKESFPLTVTSAQKNPTAFYLCASSISSGGRQPQHFGDGTRLSIL.

The rearrangement links TRBV7-2 to TRBJ2-2; D is unclear. The CDR3 sequence is 15 residues long. V shed 2 bases and J shed 1 base, with 8 bases lying between them. CDR1 is SGHTA, CDR2 FQGNSA, per germline. Here the CDR3 DNA reads TGTGCCAGCAGCTTAAGACATTTGAACACCGGGGAGCTGTTTTTT. Translating gives CASSLRHLNTGELFF.

V is TRBV28 and J is TRBJ1-2, with TRBD1 matching 9 bases. This CDR3 region has 13 residues. Unmatched junction bases numbered 7, after V lost 6 bases and J lost 8 bases. Germline assignment: CDR1 MDHEN and CDR2 SYDVKM. The CDR3 nucleotides read TGTGCCAGCAGGACGAACAGGGGGCGAGGCTACACCTTC. Its protein product is CASRTNRGRGYTF.

This sequence joins TRBV5-1 and TRBJ2-4; 10 nucleotides match TRBD1. The ends lost 2 bases at V and 0 bases at J; junction bases unmatched: 5. Per germline, CDR1 SGHRS and CDR2 YFSETQ. The CDR3 has 17 amino acids. The CDR3 DNA is TGCGCCAGCAGCTTCCTAGGGACAGGGGTAGCCAAAAACATTCAGTACTTC. The encoded protein is CASSFLGTGVAKNIQYF.

This rearrangement joins TRBV28 to TRBJ2-7; 8 nucleotides agree with TRBD2. Trimming took 5 bases from V and 5 from J; bases not matched to a gene: 8. The germline CDR1 and CDR2 sequences are MDHEN and SYDVKM. The CDR3 has 14 amino acids. CDR3 sequence (DNA): TGTGCCAGCAGTGTGAGCGGGAGTACCCACGAGCAGTACTTC. Protein product: CASSVSGSTHEQYF.

The CDR3 is CASSFRMPEAFF. Written as DNA, the CDR3 is TGTGCCAGCAGTTTTAGAATGCCTGAAGCTTTCTTT. The chain recombines TRBV12-3 or TRBV12-4 with TRBJ1-1; no firm D call. The CDR3 contains 12 residues. V shed 3 bases and J shed 6 bases, with 8 bases lying between them.

Concerning this clone itself: The sample holds other DNA sequences that translate to the same CDR3. The rearrangement uses TRBV6-5 and TRBJ2-7, with a possible D match to TRBD2 (6 bases). V dropped 2 bases and J dropped 0 bases, with 11 bases sitting between them. There are 15 residues in the CDR3. Germline CDR1 is MNHEY and CDR2 is SVGAGI. CDR3: CASSYGGTVSYEQYF. The CDR3 DNA reads as TGTGCCAGCAGTTACGGGGGGACCGTCTCCTACGAGCAGTACTTC.

The V call is TRBV4-1, the J call TRBJ2-1, with D perhaps matching TRBD2 (5 bases). Germline CDR1 and CDR2: MGHRA and YSYEKL. The CDR3 is 17 residues long. V was cut by 0 bases and J by 5 bases, with 17 bases left in between. CDR3 loop: CASSQEGNGRRNNEQFF. CDR3 in DNA: TGCGCCAGCAGCCAAGAAGGAAATGGACGGAGGAACAATGAGCAGTTCTTC.

The chain couples TRBV6-4 to TRBJ2-2, with D possibly matching TRBD2 (5 bases). V gave up 0 bases and J gave up 8 bases, with 7 bases separating them. The CDR3 is 13 amino acids. Germline V gene lookup returns CDR1 MRHNA and CDR2 SNTAGT. CDR3 nucleotides: TGTGCCAGCAGTGACTCGCGGGTTGGGGAGCTGTTTTTT. This codes for CASSDSRVGELFF.

The rearrangement links TRBV28 to TRBJ2-7; the D is unclear. Germline V gene data show CDR1 as MDHEN and CDR2 as SYDVKM. V was cut by 5 bases and J by 2 bases, with 10 bases left in between. The CDR3 totals 13 residues. CDR3 nucleotide sequence: TGTGCCAGCAGTCAAACCTCTACCTACGAGCAGTACTTC. Translated, it gives CASSQTSTYEQYF.

The gene calls are TRBV11-3 and TRBJ2-2; D is unresolved. Trimming left V 0 bases short and J 7 bases short, with 9 bases between. Germline V gene sequence: CDR1 SGHNT, CDR2 YENEEA. The length of the CDR3 is 14 residues. The CDR3 coding sequence is TGTGCCAGCAGCTTAGACGCGGTGGTCGGGGAGCTGTTTTTT. This encodes CASSLDAVVGELFF.

The genes are TRBV6-6 and TRBJ2-1; maybe TRBD2 (6 bases). Deletions cut 5 bases from V and 0 bases from J, with 17 bases between. Germline V lookup: CDR1 MNHNY, CDR2 SVGAGI (reference sequence). This CDR3 comprises 17 residues. In DNA form, the CDR3 reads TGTGCCAGCAGTCCGCCGGGGGTGACTAGCTCCTACAATGAGCAGTTCTTC. Its translation is CASSPPGVTSSYNEQFF.

The V and J genes are TRBV7-2 and TRBJ2-7; D is unclear. This CDR3 region has 15 residues. The V gene's germline CDR1 is SGHTA and CDR2 FQGNSA. Deletions cut 3 bases from V and 0 bases from J, with 12 bases between. CDR3 residues: CASSFTPVSSYEQYF. The DNA of the CDR3 is TGTGCCAGCAGCTTTACTCCCGTGAGCTCCTACGAGCAGTACTTC.

The chain couples TRBV3-1 (or the pseudogene TRBV3-2) to TRBJ1-3; 8 bases are shared with TRBD1. Germline CDR1 is LGHDT and CDR2 is YNNKEL (reference sequence). The CDR3 length is 13 residues. J lost 3 bases, V lost 7 bases, and 2 bases had no gene match. CDR3 DNA: TGTGCCAGCAAGGGACAGGTTGGAAACACCATATATTTT. It encodes CASKGQVGNTIYF.

CDR3 region: CASSLQVSTNEKLFF. DNA for the CDR3: TGTGCCAGCAGTTTACAGGTTTCGACTAATGAAAAACTGTTTTTT. The rearrangement joins TRBV11-2 to TRBJ1-4, with TRBD1 as a possible D gene (5 bases). This CDR3 has 15 amino acids. The germline CDR1 and CDR2 sequences are SGHAT and FQNNGV. The V end lost 6 bases, the J end lost 2 bases, and 13 bases lay between the germline ends. Combining the CDR3 with reference TRBV11-2 and TRBJ1-4 gives the whole variable domain EAGVAQSPRYKIIEKRQSVAFWCNPISGHATLYWYQQILGQGPKLLIQFQNNGVVDDSQLPKDRFSAERLKGVDSTLKIQPAKLEDSAVYLCASSLQVSTNEKLFFGSGTQLSVL.

J is TRBJ2-7 and V is TRBV29-1, with 8 bases identical to TRBD1. The CDR3 has 12 amino acids. The germline gives CDR1 SQVTM, CDR2 ANQGSEA. Trimming removed 7 bases from V and 5 bases from J; junction bases left unmatched: 7. CDR3 sequence: CSGTGQGHEQYF. The CDR3 region has the DNA TGCAGCGGTACTGGACAGGGCCACGAGCAGTACTTC.

This clone has a single count. The V and J genes are TRBV27 and TRBJ2-7; possibly TRBD1 for D (5 bases). The germline V and J ends were trimmed by 5 bases and 3 bases, with 14 bases remaining between them. From germline, CDR1 is MNHEY and CDR2 SMNVEV (reference sequence). This CDR3 has 14 amino acids. The CDR3 coding sequence is TGTGCCAGCAGTCGCCGAGCCCAGGGCTACGAGCAGTACTTC. Translated: CASSRRAQGYEQYF.

The chain employs TRBV5-1 and TRBJ2-1; 8 bases map to TRBD2. This CDR3 comprises 14 residues. The germline V gene has CDR1 SGHRS and CDR2 YFSETQ. Losses at the gene ends were 6 bases for V and 6 bases for J; bases not matched to a gene: 8. The CDR3 nucleotides read TGCGCCAGCATAGGACGGGAGGGCCCCAATGAGCAGTTCTTC. Translation gives CASIGREGPNEQFF.

J is TRBJ2-1 and V is TRBV7-2; tentatively, D is TRBD2 (6 bases). Trimming removed 2 bases from V and 2 bases from J, with 16 bases in between. The germline CDR1 and CDR2 sequences are SGHTA and FQGNSA. This CDR3 has 17 residues. The CDR3 is CASSLITGRSTYNEQFF. CDR3 bases: TGTGCCAGCAGCTTAATTACCGGGAGATCAACCTACAATGAGCAGTTCTTC.

This chain links TRBV12-3 or TRBV12-4 with TRBJ2-7; D is undetermined. Deletions cut 3 bases from V and 0 bases from J, with 6 bases between. This CDR3 region has 13 residues. The CDR3 region has the DNA TGTGCCAGCAGTTTCAGGCACTCCTACGAGCAGTACTTC. It is translated as CASSFRHSYEQYF.

This clone was observed a handful of times. The V call is TRBV19, the J call TRBJ1-1, with 8 bases lining up with TRBD1. The CDR3 extends over 15 amino acids. With V trimmed by 4 bases and J by 7 bases, 11 bases remained unmatched. Germline V gene data show CDR1 as LNHDA and CDR2 as SQIVND (reference sequence). The CDR3 region is CASSTSDRAPYEAFF. The CDR3 region has the DNA TGTGCCAGTAGTACCTCGGACAGGGCCCCTTATGAAGCTTTCTTT.

V and J are TRBV7-2 and TRBJ2-1, with a weak D call TRBD2 (5 bases). Germline V lookup: CDR1 SGHTA, CDR2 FQGNSA. V was cut by 0 bases and J by 0 bases, with 6 bases left in between. This CDR3 has 15 amino acids. Here the CDR3 reads CASSLAGSSYNEQFF. The CDR3 DNA reads as TGTGCCAGCAGCTTAGCGGGGAGCTCCTACAATGAGCAGTTCTTC.